Following are 18 T cell receptor beta chains from one sample sequenced in a study of T cells in Graves' hyperthyroidism and ophthalmopathy. Regions amplified from RNA transcripts were the TCR beta CDR3 regions. Researchers ran a first-round RT-PCR on the TCR CDR3 using the HTBI primer set. MiXCR, applied by TCRdb to the multiplex PCR reads, yields one record per CDR3 protein. The sample has some 360,000 distinct CDR3 sequences; approximately 13% are singletons. Sequences were obtained from blood. These receptors all stem from a woman in her sixties or seventies with Graves' hyperthyroidism.

In regard to this clonotype: With a much larger clone just one base away, this may be a read error. The chain is built from TRBV24-1 and TRBJ2-1, with D perhaps TRBD1 (6 bases). This CDR3 spans 16 amino acids. Looked up from germline, CDR1 is KGHDR and CDR2 is SFDVKD. The CDR3 spells CATSDRYPTGGNGQFF. Here the CDR3 DNA reads TGTGCCACCAGTGACCGTTACCCGACAGGAGGCAATGGGCAGTTCTTC.

This clonotype has ten or more counts. The chain links TRBV2 to TRBJ1-2, with 8 bases fitting TRBD1. Germline CDR1 and CDR2: SNHLY and FYNNEI. The V segment lost 4 bases and the J segment 2 bases; nucleotides outside the gene matches: 9. The CDR3 loop spans 16 amino acids. The CDR3 coding sequence is TGTGCCAGCAGTGTTCCACCAGGGGGCCCAAACTATGGCTACACCTTC. Its protein is CASSVPPGGPNYGYTF.

This clonotype came up many times. The rearrangement joins TRBV24-1 to TRBJ1-5; D remains ambiguous. V was pared by 9 bases and J by 2 bases, with 16 bases between. Germline lookup yields CDR1 KGHDR and CDR2 SFDVKD. This CDR3 contains 15 residues. The CDR3 spells CATHPRSVRNQPQHF. For the CDR3, the DNA is TGTGCCACCCACCCACGCTCGGTTCGCAATCAGCCCCAGCATTTT.

V usage is TRBV2 and J usage is TRBJ2-4; 7 nucleotides match TRBD1. The CDR3 has 14 amino acids. CDR1 and CDR2 (germline): SNHLY, FYNNEI. V shed 6 bases and J 4 bases; nucleotides not matched to a gene: 6. This CDR3 is CASRTDRTKNIQYF. DNA of the CDR3: TGTGCCAGCAGGACGGACAGGACTAAAAACATTCAGTACTTC.

At least ten counts were recorded for this clonotype. The V call is TRBV28, the J call TRBJ2-7, with D possibly being TRBD2 (6 bases). V was cut by 2 bases and J by 7 bases, with 18 bases left in between. This CDR3 region has 15 residues. Germline V CDR1 and CDR2: MDHEN, SYDVKM. The CDR3 spells CASSLGTWGVREQYF. The CDR3 coding sequence is TGTGCCAGCAGTTTAGGAACTTGGGGGGTTAGGGAGCAGTACTTC.

This clonotype was seen at least ten times. V usage is TRBV2 and J usage is TRBJ2-7; 11 bases match TRBD2. Germline lookup yields CDR1 SNHLY and CDR2 FYNNEI. The CDR3 has 15 residues. Germline trimming cut 1 base from V and 3 bases from J; bases unmatched to any gene: 2. CDR3 amino acids: CASSEVGTSGYEQYF. The DNA for the CDR3 is TGTGCCAGCAGTGAAGTGGGGACTAGCGGCTACGAGCAGTACTTC.

Concerning this clonotype itself: The junction and the germline gene differ at one end; a read error may be behind it. The rearrangement uses TRBV19 and TRBJ2-3; D is possibly TRBD1 or TRBD2 (6 bases each). The CDR3 runs 17 residues. CDR1 is LNHDA and CDR2 is SQIVND in the germline V gene (reference sequence). CDR3 loop: CASSSRGGIRGTDAQYF. The CDR3 DNA sequence: TGTGCCAGTAGTAGCCGAGGGGGGATTAGGGGCACAGATGCGCAGTATTTT.

A few counts support this clonotype. This chain joins TRBV29-1 and TRBJ1-2, with D maybe TRBD1 (5 bases). Germline V gene lookup returns CDR1 SQVTM and CDR2 ANQGSEA. The V gene lost 4 bases and the J gene lost 7 bases, with 13 bases spanning the gap. This CDR3 is 12 amino acids long. DNA of the CDR3: TGCAGCGTTGGTTGGGGCGCGGGTGGCTACACCTTC. It encodes CSVGWGAGGYTF.

Many counts were recorded for this clonotype. The chain is built from TRBV30 and TRBJ2-5; D is perhaps TRBD1 or TRBD2 (5 bases each). Germline V gene sequence: CDR1 GTSNPN, CDR2 SVGIG (reference sequence). Trimming pared 0 bases from V and 11 bases from J, leaving 19 bases between. The CDR3 extends over 14 amino acids. In DNA form, the CDR3 reads TGTGCCTGGAGTGTGGGGCGAGGGGAGCGTCCTCAGTACTTC. Encoded protein: CAWSVGRGERPQYF.

This clonotype was counted at least ten times. The gene calls are TRBV5-1 and TRBJ2-3, with 7 bases that match TRBD2. Losses at the gene ends were 0 bases for V and 4 bases for J; bases not matched to a gene: 11. Germline V gene data show CDR1 as SGHRS and CDR2 as YFSETQ. The CDR3 contains 17 residues. Here the CDR3 reads CASSLGISGFNPDTQYF. The CDR3 coding sequence is TGCGCCAGCAGCTTGGGCATTAGCGGGTTTAACCCAGATACGCAGTATTTT. The variable domain in full, with the rest retrieved from reference TRBV5-1 and TRBJ2-3, is KAGVTQTPRYLIKTRGQQVTLSCSPISGHRSVSWYQQTPGQGLQFLFEYFSETQRNKGNFPGRFSGRQFSNSRSEMNVSTLELGDSALYLCASSLGISGFNPDTQYFGPGTRLTVL.

The CDR3 loop is CASRRAVSTDTQYF. The CDR3 region has the DNA TGTGCCAGCAGAAGGGCAGTTAGCACAGATACGCAGTATTTT. The V gene is TRBV27, the J gene TRBJ2-3; D gene unclear. Germline values: CDR1 MNHEY, CDR2 SMNVEV (reference sequence). Trimming pared 6 bases from V and 0 bases from J, leaving 10 bases between. The CDR3 consists of 14 residues.

This clonotype was detected a few times. The chain recombines TRBV5-1 with TRBJ1-2, with D perhaps TRBD1 (5 bases). CDR3 length equals 14 residues. The germline V gene has CDR1 SGHRS and CDR2 YFSETQ. V was clipped by 3 bases and J by 8 bases, with 17 bases between them. CDR3 region: CASSSALGASGYTF. The CDR3 bases are TGCGCCAGCAGCTCGGCCTTAGGGGCGAGCGGCTACACCTTC.

The chain recombines TRBV6-1 with TRBJ1-1, with D possibly being TRBD1 (5 bases). This CDR3 spans 10 amino acids. V dropped 11 bases and J dropped 2 bases, with 6 bases sitting between them. Germline values: CDR1 MNHNS, CDR2 SASEGT. The CDR3 reads CADRNTEAFF. In nucleotides, the CDR3 is TGTGCCGACAGAAACACTGAAGCTTTCTTT.

The chain uses TRBV12-3 or TRBV12-4 and TRBJ1-1; D call uncertain. The V end lost 1 base, the J end lost 10 bases, and 7 bases lay between the germline ends. This CDR3 spans 11 amino acids. The CDR3 region is CASSLGHGAFF. In DNA, the CDR3 is TGTGCCAGCAGTTTAGGGCACGGAGCTTTCTTT.

The rearrangement joins TRBV27 to TRBJ1-2, with D perhaps matching TRBD1 (5 bases). CDR1 MNHEY and CDR2 SMNVEV come from the germline V gene (reference sequence). This CDR3 is 12 amino acids long. Trimming took 5 bases from V and 7 from J, leaving 11 bases between them. The CDR3 nucleotides read TGTGCCAGCAGTATGACGGGGGTTGGCTACACCTTC. It encodes CASSMTGVGYTF.

The genes are TRBV20-1 and TRBJ1-5; 7 bases are shared with TRBD1. This CDR3 comprises 13 residues. Germline V gene sequence: CDR1 DFQATT, CDR2 SNEGSKA (reference sequence). V was clipped by 5 bases and J by 6 bases; unmatched bases: 7. The CDR3 reads CSAVRQGGQPQHF. CDR3 sequence (DNA): TGCAGTGCTGTCCGACAGGGAGGTCAGCCCCAGCATTTT.

The table lists this clonotype with many counts. The chain employs TRBV12-5 and TRBJ2-1; 8 bases are shared with TRBD1. V lost 7 bases and J lost 3; bases outside the gene matches: 5. The CDR3 sequence is 14 residues long. Germline V gene lookup returns CDR1 LGHNT and CDR2 FRNRAP. CDR3 DNA: TGTGCTAGTGCCGGACAGGGTGTCTACAATGAGCAGTTCTTC. Translated: CASAGQGVYNEQFF. Variable domain in full (rest from reference TRBV12-5 and TRBJ2-1): DARVTQTPRHKVTEMGQEVTMRCQPILGHNTVFWYRQTMMQGLELLAYFRNRAPLDDSGMPKDRFSAEMPDATLATLKIQPSEPRDSAVYFCASAGQGVYNEQFFGPGTRLTVL.

Many counts were recorded for this clonotype. The chain has TRBV27 and TRBJ1-1; weak D call: TRBD1 (6 bases). V gave up 8 bases and J gave up 3 bases, with 16 bases separating them. Germline CDR1 is MNHEY and CDR2 is SMNVEV (reference sequence). This CDR3 spans 14 amino acids. This chain's CDR3 is CASGKGGVYTEAFF. CDR3 bases: TGTGCCAGCGGAAAAGGGGGGGTTTACACTGAAGCTTTCTTT.